This T cell receptor (beta chain) came from a study of blood T cell repertoires in COVID-19. J lost 4 bases, V lost 6 bases, and 5 bases had no gene match. Looked up from germline, CDR1 is SNHLY and CDR2 is FYNNEI. This CDR3 has 14 amino acids. Repertoires were generated with immunoSEQ multiplex PCR, while TCRdb's copy carries only in-frame clones and drops some. The data show about 320,000 clones, around 86% seen once. V usage is TRBV2 and J usage is TRBJ1-1; 10 nucleotides match TRBD1. Sequenced input: PBMCs or T cells enriched from blood (not recorded which). The clonotype originates from a woman aged 18-29 years who had recovered from COVID-19. The DNA for the CDR3 is TGTGCCAGCAGCGCTGGACAGGGGGTCACTGAAGCTTTCTTT. Its translation: CASSAGQGVTEAFF.